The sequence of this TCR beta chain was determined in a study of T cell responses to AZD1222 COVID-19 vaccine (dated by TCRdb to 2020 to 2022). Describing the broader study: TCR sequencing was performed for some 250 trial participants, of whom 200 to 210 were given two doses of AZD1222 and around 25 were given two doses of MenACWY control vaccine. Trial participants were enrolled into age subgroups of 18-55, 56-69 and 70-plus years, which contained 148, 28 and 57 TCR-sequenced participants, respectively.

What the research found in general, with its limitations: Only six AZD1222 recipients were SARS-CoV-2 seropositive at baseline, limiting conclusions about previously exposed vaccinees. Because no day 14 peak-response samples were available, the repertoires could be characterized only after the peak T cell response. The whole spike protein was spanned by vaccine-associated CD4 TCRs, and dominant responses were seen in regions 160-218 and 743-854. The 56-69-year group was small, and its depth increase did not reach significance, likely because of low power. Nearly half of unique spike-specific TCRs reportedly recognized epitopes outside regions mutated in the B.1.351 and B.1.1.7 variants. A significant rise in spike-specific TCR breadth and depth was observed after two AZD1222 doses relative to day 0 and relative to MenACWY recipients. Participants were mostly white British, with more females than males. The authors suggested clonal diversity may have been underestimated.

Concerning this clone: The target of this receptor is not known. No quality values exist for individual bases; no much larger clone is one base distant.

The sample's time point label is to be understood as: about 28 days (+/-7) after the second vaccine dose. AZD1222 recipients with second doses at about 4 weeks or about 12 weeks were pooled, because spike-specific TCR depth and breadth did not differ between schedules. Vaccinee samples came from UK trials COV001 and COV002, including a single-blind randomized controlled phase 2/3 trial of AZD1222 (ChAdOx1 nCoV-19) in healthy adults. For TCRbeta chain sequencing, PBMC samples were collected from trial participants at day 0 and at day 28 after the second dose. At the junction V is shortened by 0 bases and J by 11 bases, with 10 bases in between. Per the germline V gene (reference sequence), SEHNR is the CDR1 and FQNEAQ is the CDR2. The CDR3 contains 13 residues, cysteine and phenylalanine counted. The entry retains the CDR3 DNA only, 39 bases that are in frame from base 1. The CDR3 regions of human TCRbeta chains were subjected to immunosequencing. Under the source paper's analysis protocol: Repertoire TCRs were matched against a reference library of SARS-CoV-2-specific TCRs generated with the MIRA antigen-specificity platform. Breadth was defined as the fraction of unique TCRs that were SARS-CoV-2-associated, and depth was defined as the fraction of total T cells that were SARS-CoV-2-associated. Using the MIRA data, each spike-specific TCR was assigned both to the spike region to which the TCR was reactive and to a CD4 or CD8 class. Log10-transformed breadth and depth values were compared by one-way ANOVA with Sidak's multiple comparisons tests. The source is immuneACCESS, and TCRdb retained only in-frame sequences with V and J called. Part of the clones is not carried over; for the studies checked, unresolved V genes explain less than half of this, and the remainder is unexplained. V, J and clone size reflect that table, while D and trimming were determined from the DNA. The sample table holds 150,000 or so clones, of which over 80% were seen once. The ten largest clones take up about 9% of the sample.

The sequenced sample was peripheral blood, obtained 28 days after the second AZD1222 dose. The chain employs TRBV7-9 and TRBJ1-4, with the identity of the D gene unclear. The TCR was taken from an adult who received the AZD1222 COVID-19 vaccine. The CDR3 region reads CASSLASEKKLFF. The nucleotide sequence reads TGTGCCAGCAGCTTAGCCAGTGAAAAGAAACTGTTTTTT.